Listed below are T cell receptor beta chains from one sample, sequenced in a study of graft-versus-host responses after intestinal transplantation. The repertoire was sequenced with immunoSEQ multiplex PCR; TCRdb's copy has only in-frame clones and lacks some. The table lists around 26,000 clones, roughly four fifths of them singletons. Their cognate antigens are unknown. Sequencing used unstimulated CD8+ T cells sorted from spleen or lymph node cells, obtained before transplant. These receptors came from a human donor who was the organ donor for an intestinal transplant. Both conserved end residues are part of each CDR3. Each record gives: J gene, CDR3 length, D gene, clone size, V gene, CDR3 DNA, CDR3 protein. The D gene is left open where the match is weak. Where a row states a size, it is once, few, many or the class of an expanded clone; other rows omit it.

j_call: TRBJ2-7; cdr3_length: 16; d_call: TRBD1; clone_size: -; v_call: TRBV19; cdr3_nt: TGTGCCAGTAGTATAGGGGCTGACAGGGGGGCATACGAGCAGTACTTC; cdr3_aa: CASSIGADRGAYEQYF
j_call: TRBJ2-1; cdr3_length: 13; d_call: -; clone_size: -; v_call: TRBV9; cdr3_nt: TGTGCCAGCAGGCCTTCTTCCGGCAATGAGCAGTTCTTC; cdr3_aa: CASRPSSGNEQFF
j_call: TRBJ2-2; cdr3_length: 16; d_call: -; clone_size: -; v_call: TRBV19; cdr3_nt: TGTGCCAGTACCACCTTCACGCTCGCGAACACCGGGGAGCTGTTTTTT; cdr3_aa: CASTTFTLANTGELFF
j_call: TRBJ2-1; cdr3_length: 16; d_call: TRBD2; clone_size: -; v_call: TRBV27; cdr3_nt: TGTGCCAGCAGTCTTCATACTAGCGGCCTTTACAATGAGCAGTTCTTC; cdr3_aa: CASSLHTSGLYNEQFF
j_call: TRBJ1-1; cdr3_length: 16; d_call: TRBD1; clone_size: -; v_call: TRBV6-5; cdr3_nt: TGTGCCAGCAGTTATAGCGCGGGGACAGGATCTACTGAAGCTTTCTTT; cdr3_aa: CASSYSAGTGSTEAFF
j_call: TRBJ2-4; cdr3_length: 13; d_call: -; clone_size: -; v_call: TRBV29-1; cdr3_nt: TGCAGCGCCTACGTATGGGGGAAGGGCATTCAGTACTTC; cdr3_aa: CSAYVWGKGIQYF
j_call: TRBJ2-3; cdr3_length: 15; d_call: -; clone_size: -; v_call: TRBV14; cdr3_nt: TGTGCCAGCAGCACACAGTCATCAGGCACAGATACGCAGTATTTT; cdr3_aa: CASSTQSSGTDTQYF
j_call: TRBJ2-7; cdr3_length: 12; d_call: TRBD1; clone_size: -; v_call: TRBV19; cdr3_nt: TGTGCCACCGGACAGGGGATCTACGAGCAGTACTTC; cdr3_aa: CATGQGIYEQYF
j_call: TRBJ2-1; cdr3_length: 15; d_call: TRBD2; clone_size: few; v_call: TRBV19; cdr3_nt: TGTGCCAGTAGTATAGGAGCGGGAGAACACAATGAGCAGTTCTTC; cdr3_aa: CASSIGAGEHNEQFF
j_call: TRBJ2-1; cdr3_length: 14; d_call: TRBD1; clone_size: -; v_call: TRBV7-9; cdr3_nt: TGTGCCAGCAGCTCGGGACAGAACTACAATGAGCAGTTCTTC; cdr3_aa: CASSSGQNYNEQFF
j_call: TRBJ2-3; cdr3_length: 15; d_call: -; clone_size: -; v_call: TRBV6-4; cdr3_nt: TGTGCCAGCAGTGAGGCCTCGGGGAGCACAGATACGCAGTATTTT; cdr3_aa: CASSEASGSTDTQYF
j_call: TRBJ1-2; cdr3_length: 17; d_call: -; clone_size: -; v_call: TRBV4-1; cdr3_nt: TGCGCCAGCAGCCAAGTGCCCGAATCCTTAAGTAACTATGGCTACACCTTC; cdr3_aa: CASSQVPESLSNYGYTF
j_call: TRBJ1-4; cdr3_length: 15; d_call: -; clone_size: -; v_call: TRBV5-1; cdr3_nt: TGCGCCAGCAGCTTGTCGGGGGAGGTTGATGAAAAACTGTTTTTT; cdr3_aa: CASSLSGEVDEKLFF
j_call: TRBJ1-1; cdr3_length: 13; d_call: -; clone_size: -; v_call: TRBV27; cdr3_nt: TGTGCCAGCAGTTTCGGGGGGGACACTGAAGCTTTCTTT; cdr3_aa: CASSFGGDTEAFF
j_call: TRBJ1-3; cdr3_length: 17; d_call: -; clone_size: -; v_call: TRBV11-2; cdr3_nt: TGTGCCAGCAGCTTAAGGGGCGACGCAGTCTCTGGAAACACCATATATTTT; cdr3_aa: CASSLRGDAVSGNTIYF
j_call: TRBJ2-2; cdr3_length: 17; d_call: TRBD2; clone_size: -; v_call: TRBV5-1; cdr3_nt: TGCGCCAGCAGCTTAAGACTAGCGGGAGGTAGCACCGGGGAGCTGTTTTTT; cdr3_aa: CASSLRLAGGSTGELFF
j_call: TRBJ2-2; cdr3_length: 13; d_call: -; clone_size: -; v_call: TRBV9; cdr3_nt: TGTGCCAGCAGCGCTACTATGACCGGGGAGCTGTTTTTT; cdr3_aa: CASSATMTGELFF
j_call: TRBJ2-7; cdr3_length: 16; d_call: TRBD2; clone_size: -; v_call: TRBV10-3; cdr3_nt: TGTGCCATCAGCGGACTAGCGGCCTCCCCACCTTACGAGCAGTACTTC; cdr3_aa: CAISGLAASPPYEQYF
j_call: TRBJ2-6; cdr3_length: 15; d_call: -; clone_size: few; v_call: TRBV4-2; cdr3_nt: TGTGCCAGCAGCCAAGACAACTCTGGGGCCAACGTCCTGACTTTC; cdr3_aa: CASSQDNSGANVLTF
j_call: TRBJ1-5; cdr3_length: 13; d_call: -; clone_size: -; v_call: TRBV6-5; cdr3_nt: TGTGCCAGCAGTTACTCGACAAATCAGCCCCAGCATTTT; cdr3_aa: CASSYSTNQPQHF
j_call: TRBJ1-5; cdr3_length: 12; d_call: -; clone_size: -; v_call: TRBV15; cdr3_nt: TGTGCCACCAGCAGTTCCCTCGAGCCCCAGCATTTT; cdr3_aa: CATSSSLEPQHF
j_call: TRBJ2-1; cdr3_length: 12; d_call: TRBD1; clone_size: -; v_call: TRBV6-5; cdr3_nt: TGTGCCGGGACACAGGGGTACAATGAGCAGTTCTTC; cdr3_aa: CAGTQGYNEQFF
j_call: TRBJ2-5; cdr3_length: 16; d_call: -; clone_size: few; v_call: TRBV7-7; cdr3_nt: TGTGCCAGCAGCTTAGAACAGGACATAAGCCAAGAGACCCAGTACTTC; cdr3_aa: CASSLEQDISQETQYF
j_call: TRBJ2-1; cdr3_length: 11; d_call: -; clone_size: few; v_call: TRBV29-1; cdr3_nt: TGCAGCGTTGATGGACCCGGTGAGCAGTTCTTC; cdr3_aa: CSVDGPGEQFF
j_call: TRBJ2-2; cdr3_length: 14; d_call: -; clone_size: few; v_call: TRBV4-1; cdr3_nt: TGCGCCAGCAGCCTCAAGGCAGGAACCGGGGAGCTGTTTTTT; cdr3_aa: CASSLKAGTGELFF
j_call: TRBJ2-5; cdr3_length: 18; d_call: -; clone_size: -; v_call: TRBV7-9; cdr3_nt: TGTGCCAGCAGCTTTAACCGCCCCCCGGGGGGCACCCAAGAGACCCAGTACTTC; cdr3_aa: CASSFNRPPGGTQETQYF
j_call: TRBJ1-5; cdr3_length: 13; d_call: -; clone_size: -; v_call: TRBV27; cdr3_nt: TGTGCCAGCAGTTTTGGGGCAAGTCAGCCCCAGCATTTT; cdr3_aa: CASSFGASQPQHF
j_call: TRBJ2-3; cdr3_length: 11; d_call: -; clone_size: -; v_call: TRBV5-5; cdr3_nt: TGTGCCAGCAGCTTAACGGATACGCAGTATTTT; cdr3_aa: CASSLTDTQYF
j_call: TRBJ2-6; cdr3_length: 19; d_call: -; clone_size: -; v_call: TRBV5-1; cdr3_nt: TGCGCCAGCAGCTCGGGACGATGGATGGGGTTCTCTGGGGCCAACGTCCTGACTTTC; cdr3_aa: CASSSGRWMGFSGANVLTF
j_call: TRBJ1-3; cdr3_length: 11; d_call: TRBD1; clone_size: -; v_call: TRBV30; cdr3_nt: TGTGCCTGGACGACAGGGAACACCATATATTTT; cdr3_aa: CAWTTGNTIYF
j_call: TRBJ2-7; cdr3_length: 16; d_call: TRBD2; clone_size: few; v_call: TRBV9; cdr3_nt: TGTGCCAGCAGCGGCCCCGGGACTAGCTATACCTACGAGCAGTACTTC; cdr3_aa: CASSGPGTSYTYEQYF
j_call: TRBJ1-1; cdr3_length: 15; d_call: TRBD1; clone_size: -; v_call: TRBV5-5; cdr3_nt: TGTGCCAGCAGTCATGACAGGGGGCTCTTTTCTGAAGCTTTCTTT; cdr3_aa: CASSHDRGLFSEAFF
j_call: TRBJ2-2; cdr3_length: 14; d_call: -; clone_size: -; v_call: TRBV27; cdr3_nt: TGTGCCAGCAGTTTGAGGGCCCCAGGGCGGGAGCTGTTTTTT; cdr3_aa: CASSLRAPGRELFF
j_call: TRBJ1-2; cdr3_length: 13; d_call: -; clone_size: -; v_call: TRBV9; cdr3_nt: TGTGCCAGCAGCGTAGGTCAAAGGGAAGGCTACACCTTC; cdr3_aa: CASSVGQREGYTF
j_call: TRBJ2-1; cdr3_length: 13; d_call: TRBD1; clone_size: -; v_call: TRBV27; cdr3_nt: TGTGCCAGCAGTCCAGGGGGCCTAAATGAGCAGTTCTTC; cdr3_aa: CASSPGGLNEQFF
j_call: TRBJ2-1; cdr3_length: 17; d_call: TRBD2; clone_size: -; v_call: TRBV11-2; cdr3_nt: TGTGCCAGCAGCTTAGGGGTAGCGGGAGGGCCCTACAATGAGCAGTTCTTC; cdr3_aa: CASSLGVAGGPYNEQFF
j_call: TRBJ2-4; cdr3_length: 18; d_call: -; clone_size: -; v_call: TRBV4-1; cdr3_nt: TGCGCCAGCAGCCAAAACACCAGACAGGTTAATACCAAAAACATTCAGTACTTC; cdr3_aa: CASSQNTRQVNTKNIQYF
j_call: TRBJ1-2; cdr3_length: 14; d_call: TRBD1; clone_size: -; v_call: TRBV6-5; cdr3_nt: TGTGCCAGCACCCGGGACAGTGGTAACTATGGCTACACCTTC; cdr3_aa: CASTRDSGNYGYTF
j_call: TRBJ2-5; cdr3_length: 14; d_call: -; clone_size: -; v_call: TRBV9; cdr3_nt: TGTGCCAGCAGCGTAGGGTGGGGGGAAGAGACCCAGTACTTC; cdr3_aa: CASSVGWGEETQYF
j_call: TRBJ1-2; cdr3_length: 14; d_call: TRBD1; clone_size: -; v_call: TRBV11-3; cdr3_nt: TGTGCCAGCAGCTTAGGACAGGGAAACTATGGCTACACCTTC; cdr3_aa: CASSLGQGNYGYTF
j_call: TRBJ1-5; cdr3_length: 15; d_call: TRBD1; clone_size: few; v_call: TRBV19; cdr3_nt: TGTGCCAGTAGGGGGACAGTATTCCGCAATCAGCCCCAGCATTTT; cdr3_aa: CASRGTVFRNQPQHF
j_call: TRBJ2-7; cdr3_length: 12; d_call: TRBD1; clone_size: once; v_call: TRBV14; cdr3_nt: TGTGCCAGCAGAGACACAGGGGACGAGCAGTACTTC; cdr3_aa: CASRDTGDEQYF
j_call: TRBJ2-7; cdr3_length: 14; d_call: TRBD2; clone_size: -; v_call: TRBV5-5; cdr3_nt: TGTGCCAGCAGTCCGGGACTAGCCACTTACGAGCAGTACTTC; cdr3_aa: CASSPGLATYEQYF
j_call: TRBJ2-1; cdr3_length: 20; d_call: -; clone_size: -; v_call: TRBV21-1; cdr3_nt: TGTGCCAGCAGCAAAGGCCGGGACAGGGAAAGGTTAGGGTTCTACAATGAGCAGTTCTTC; cdr3_aa: CASSKGRDRERLGFYNEQFF
j_call: TRBJ2-7; cdr3_length: 15; d_call: -; clone_size: few; v_call: TRBV7-9; cdr3_nt: TGTGCCAGCAGCCCACAGCGGGTACCCACCTACGAGCAGTACTTC; cdr3_aa: CASSPQRVPTYEQYF